Given below is one T cell receptor (beta chain) in context. Germline assignment: CDR1 MNHEY and CDR2 SVGEGT. Trimming left V 4 bases short and J 4 bases short, with 13 bases between. The CDR3 has 14 residues. In the original workflow: Reference gene primer amplification yielded estimated nucleated cell counts. Here immunoSEQ multiplex PCR was the method, and the copy in TCRdb shows in-frame clones only, minus some. That table furnishes V, J and clone size, whereas the DNA furnished D and trimming. The table includes about 150,000 clones, 80% to 90% detected once. This sample is part of a study of blood T cell repertoires in COVID-19. Study-level information: Whether acute or convalescent, the COVID-19 samples came from the United States, Italy and Spain. The analysed material was cDNA or gDNA that came from T cells, B-cell-depleted T cells, or PBMCs.

The sequence came from a woman between 65 and 79 years old with acute or convalescent COVID-19. The genes are TRBV6-2 or TRBV6-3 and TRBJ1-2; D is unclear. Sequenced material: peripheral blood. CDR3 bases: TGTGCCAGCAGTTTCAGGCCCGGAGGCTATGGCTACACCTTC. This translates into CASSFRPGGYGYTF.